The 19 T cell receptor beta chains given below trace back to one sample, sequenced in a study of tumor and adjacent non-tumor tissue in lung cancer. This sample's RNA came from whole unsorted tissue. This non-tumor lung sample came from over 3 cm beyond the tumor edge. A modified ARM-PCR protocol with three rounds of nested PCR amplified TCRbeta. TCRdb re-derived calls from the multiplex PCR reads in MiXCR, one entry per CDR3 protein. The data hold more than 55,000 distinct CDR3 sequences, with 76% observed a single time. Sample: distant non-tumor lung tissue. These receptors originate from a man aged 55 to 69 with non-small cell lung cancer.

As to this clonotype: An end of the junction does not agree with germline; a read error may underlie this. The chain is built from TRBV5-1 and TRBJ2-1; 13 nucleotides line up with TRBD2. Germline V gives CDR1 SGHRS, CDR2 YFSETQ. The CDR3 spans 17 residues. The CDR3 region is CASSSELTSGRVNEQFF. Written as DNA, the CDR3 is TGCGCCAGCAGCTCAGAACTAACTAGCGGGAGGGTAAATGAACAGTTCTTC.

V usage is TRBV28 and J usage is TRBJ1-2, with D tentatively TRBD1 (5 bases). Between the trimmed V and J ends, which lost 2 bases and 10 bases, there was a span of 23 bases. The CDR3 consists of 16 residues. Germline V lookup: CDR1 MDHEN, CDR2 SYDVKM. CDR3 DNA sequence: TGTGCCAGCAGTTTAACATCGACAGAGAAGAAAGTAGCCTACACCTTC. Translated: CASSLTSTEKKVAYTF.

This clonotype occurred many times. The rearrangement links TRBV12-3 or TRBV12-4 to TRBJ2-7, with D possibly called TRBD1 or TRBD2 (5 bases each). The CDR3 runs to 12 residues. The germline V and J ends were trimmed by 3 bases and 7 bases, with 10 bases remaining between them. CDR3 sequence (DNA): TGTGCCAGCAGTTTGTTTGGGGGTGAGCAGTACTTC. Translated, it gives CASSLFGGEQYF.

With respect to this clonotype: One end of the junction fails to match germline, which may point to a read error. V is TRBV29-1 and J is TRBJ1-1, with TRBD1 matching 7 bases. CDR3 length: 13 amino acids. Germline loops: CDR1 SQVTM, CDR2 ANQGSEA. CDR3 nucleotide sequence: TGTAGAACCTCGGCAGGGGGGGACACTGAAGCTTTCTTT. This encodes CRTSAGGDTEAFF.

In the case of this clonotype: An end of the junction differs from the germline gene, which may be a read error. The chain links TRBV7-8 to TRBJ2-7, with 7 nucleotides matching TRBD1. Per the germline V gene, CDR1 is SGHVS and CDR2 is FQNEAQ. This CDR3 contains 15 residues. The CDR3 region is CVSMDNRGRTYEQYF. CDR3 nucleotide sequence: TGTGTCAGCATGGATAACAGGGGAAGGACCTACGAGCAGTACTTC.

Regarding this clonotype: This may be a read error, as it is one base from a much larger clone. The CDR3 end shows no conserved phenylalanine or tryptophan, and so a read error is likely. The gene calls are TRBV20-1 and TRBJ1-2, with D perhaps matching TRBD1 (6 bases). The germline V and J ends were trimmed by 5 bases and 7 bases, with 14 bases remaining between them. CDR1 DFQATT and CDR2 SNEGSKA come from the germline V gene (reference sequence). This CDR3 has 12 residues. CDR3 loop: CSAPRGARGYTC. DNA of the CDR3: TGCAGTGCTCCCCGGGGGGCGCGTGGCTACACCTGC.

This clonotype was found many times. The chain carries TRBV29-1 and TRBJ1-3, with D unresolved. Germline CDR1 is SQVTM and CDR2 is ANQGSEA. CDR3 length: 13 amino acids. Trimming pared 7 bases from V and 4 bases from J, leaving 14 bases between. CDR3 region: CSAAVTGGNTIYF. DNA for the CDR3: TGCAGCGCTGCTGTGACGGGGGGAAACACCATATATTTT.

On this clonotype itself: The junction departs from the called germline gene at one end, perhaps through a read error. The J gene is TRBJ1-1, the V gene TRBV29-1; D unresolved. This CDR3 is 13 amino acids long. Germline V gene data show CDR1 as SQVTM and CDR2 as ANQGSEA. The CDR3 loop reads CSVGVRENTEVFF. CDR3 DNA: TGCAGCGTTGGTGTAAGGGAGAACACTGAAGTTTTCTTT.

On this clonotype: Germline and junction disagree at one end, which may indicate a read error. CDR3 in DNA: TGTGCAAGCAGTTACGAACGGAAATCCTACGAGCAATACTTC. This encodes CASSYERKSYEQYF. The V call is TRBV6-5, the J call TRBJ2-7; D unresolved. Looked up from germline, CDR1 is MNHEY and CDR2 is SVGAGI. The CDR3 consists of 14 residues.

This clonotype appeared a single time. V is TRBV5-1 and J is TRBJ2-3; D possibly matches TRBD1 or TRBD2 (6 bases each). Germline values: CDR1 SGHRS, CDR2 YFSETQ. With 6 bases removed from V and 2 bases from J, the gap between germline ends came to 19 bases. The CDR3 has 16 residues. The CDR3 region is CASTGGGRTATDTQYF. The CDR3 DNA is TGCGCCAGCACCGGAGGGGGGAGAACGGCCACAGATACGCAGTATTTT.

As concerns this clonotype: A read error is possible here, since a much larger clone lies one base away. The chain joins TRBV2 to TRBJ2-3; 14 nucleotides line up with TRBD2. This CDR3 region has 17 residues. Germline loops: CDR1 SNHLY, CDR2 FYNNEI. CDR3: CACSAGLAGAGRDTQYF. The CDR3 region has the DNA TGTGCCTGCAGTGCGGGACTAGCGGGGGCTGGAAGAGATACGCAGTATTTT.

This clonotype was observed a single time. This likely comes from a read error, as the CDR3 has no conserved phenylalanine or tryptophan at its end. CDR3 protein: CASSPRGGRAHYEQYI. CDR3 coding DNA: TGTGCCAGCAGTCCAAGAGGAGGGAGAGCCCACTACGAGCAGTACATC. The rearrangement joins TRBV5-4 to TRBJ2-7, with a tentative D call TRBD2 (6 bases). Trimming took 5 bases from V and 3 from J, leaving 21 bases between them. Germline V gene data show CDR1 as SGHNT and CDR2 as YYREEE (reference sequence). The CDR3 runs 16 residues.

This chain links TRBV19 with TRBJ2-1, with D perhaps TRBD2 (6 bases). The CDR3 has 15 residues. The V and J ends lost 8 bases and 0 bases respectively, with 14 bases between them. Looked up from germline, CDR1 is LNHDA and CDR2 is SQIVND (reference sequence). This CDR3 reads CASPSSGSSYNEQFF. Written as DNA, the CDR3 is TGTGCCAGTCCAAGTAGCGGCAGCTCCTACAATGAGCAGTTCTTC.

For this clonotype: A much larger clone differs from this one at a single base, so this may be a read error. The chain links TRBV20-1 to TRBJ2-2; the D gene is possibly TRBD2 (5 bases). The CDR3 runs to 16 residues. CDR1 is DFQATT and CDR2 is SNEGSKA in the germline V gene (reference sequence). The CDR3 DNA reads TGCAATGCTAGAGATTGGGGAGCAGCGAACACCGGGGAGCTGTTTTTT. Protein product: CNARDWGAANTGELFF.

A word on this clonotype: At one end, the junction sequence differs from germline, possibly due to a read error. This chain uses TRBV13 with TRBJ2-7; D is uncertain. Per germline, CDR1 PRHDT and CDR2 FYEKMQ (reference sequence). The CDR3 is 17 amino acids. CDR3 nucleotide sequence: TGTGCCAGTAGCTTAGGAGTGCGGACCTTATCTTTCTACGAGCAGCACTTC. It yields the protein CASSLGVRTLSFYEQHF.

Note on this clonotype: Because the CDR3 is missing its conserved closing phenylalanine or tryptophan, this is likely a read error. The V gene is TRBV6-2 or TRBV6-3, the J gene TRBJ2-7; D ambiguous. Per germline, CDR1 MNHEY and CDR2 SVGEGT. V shed 6 bases and J shed 5 bases, with 11 bases lying between them. This CDR3 has 12 amino acids. The CDR3 is CASRTAGNEQYI. Here the CDR3 DNA reads TGTGCCAGCAGAACGGCAGGTAACGAGCAGTACATC.

There are many counts of this clonotype. V and J are TRBV30 and TRBJ1-6; D remains unclear. Trimming removed 5 bases from V and 6 bases from J, with 20 bases in between. The CDR3 spans 16 residues. CDR1 and CDR2 from the germline V gene are GTSNPN and SVGIG (reference sequence). The CDR3 DNA follows: TGTGCCTGGGCGCAAAAAATTGGGATTTCTAATTCACCCCTCCACTTT. This translates into CAWAQKIGISNSPLHF.

Remarks on this clonotype: Mismatch with germline at one junction end may stem from a read error. This chain links TRBV20-1 with TRBJ2-1; the match to TRBD2 covers 8 bases. The CDR3 sequence is 13 residues long. The germline V gene encodes CDR1 DFQATT and CDR2 SNEGSKA (reference sequence). DNA for the CDR3: TGCAATGCTAGGAGCCTAGCGGGCAATGAGCAGTTCTTC. It translates to CNARSLAGNEQFF.

V usage is TRBV21-1 and J usage is TRBJ2-7; the table's D call of TRBD1 was not tested on the DNA. TRBV21-1 is a pseudogene segment. This CDR3 spans 16 amino acids. CDR3 nucleotide sequence: TGTGCCAGTAGCATACACAGGGATGCCCCGGCCTACGAGCAGTACTTC. It encodes CASSIHRDAPAYEQYF.